One TCR beta chain is described in this entry. Those enrolled in Seattle joined during active infection and were followed longitudinally afterward. This specimen belongs to a study of blood T cell repertoires in COVID-19. The wider study: Sources were T cells, B-cell-depleted T cells, or PBMCs; the material itself was cDNA or gDNA.

The V segment lost 3 bases and the J segment 7 bases; nucleotides outside the gene matches: 5. Germline-derived CDR1 and CDR2 are MDHEN and SYDVKM. The CDR3 runs to 13 residues. Sequenced by immunoSEQ multiplex PCR; TCRdb stores in-frame clones only, minus some. The sample holds roughly 150,000 clones, 85% seen once. This TCR was recovered from a woman older than 75 with COVID-19, enrolled during active disease. This chain joins TRBV28 and TRBJ2-7, with 8 bases matching TRBD2. The sample comprised peripheral blood. CDR3 nucleotide sequence: TGTGCCAGCAGTTTTAGCGGGACGGGAGAGCAGTACTTC. Its protein product is CASSFSGTGEQYF.